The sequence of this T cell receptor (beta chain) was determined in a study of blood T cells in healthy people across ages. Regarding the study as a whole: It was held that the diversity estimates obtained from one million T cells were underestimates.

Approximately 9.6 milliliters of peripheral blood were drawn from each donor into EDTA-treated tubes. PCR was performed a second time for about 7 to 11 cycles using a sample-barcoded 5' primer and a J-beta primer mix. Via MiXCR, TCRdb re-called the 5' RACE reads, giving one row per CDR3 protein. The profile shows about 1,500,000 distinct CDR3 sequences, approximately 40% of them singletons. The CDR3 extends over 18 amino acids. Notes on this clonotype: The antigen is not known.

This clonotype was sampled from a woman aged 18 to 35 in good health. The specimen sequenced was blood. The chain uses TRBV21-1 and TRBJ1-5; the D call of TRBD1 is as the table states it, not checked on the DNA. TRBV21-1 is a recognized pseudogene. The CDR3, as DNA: TGTGCCAGCAGCATGTGGGGGGGCGGAGGGCGGAGCAATCAGCCCCAGCATTTT. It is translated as CASSMWGGGGRSNQPQHF.